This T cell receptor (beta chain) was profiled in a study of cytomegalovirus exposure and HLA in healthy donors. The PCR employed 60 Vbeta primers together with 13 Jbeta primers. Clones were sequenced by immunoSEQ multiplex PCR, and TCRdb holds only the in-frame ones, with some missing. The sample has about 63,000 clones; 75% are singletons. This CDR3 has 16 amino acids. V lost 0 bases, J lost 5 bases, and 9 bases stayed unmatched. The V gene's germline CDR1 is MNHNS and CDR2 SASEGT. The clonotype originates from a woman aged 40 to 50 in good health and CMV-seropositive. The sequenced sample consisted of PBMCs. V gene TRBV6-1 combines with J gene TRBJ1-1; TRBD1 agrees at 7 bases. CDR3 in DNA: TGTGCCAGCAGTGAAGCTCTGCGAACCAGGGGGACTGAAGCTTTCTTT. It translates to CASSEALRTRGTEAFF.